The sample holds one count of the clone carrying this TCR beta chain. Its antigen is as yet unknown. This record comes from a study of OX40 agonist ivuxolimab in advanced cancers. Study as a whole: Three dose-escalation patients had partial responses: one with hepatocellular carcinoma and two with cutaneous melanoma. Findings and limits, study-wide: Average numbers of expanded clones were greater in CD8+ T cells than in CD4+. CD4+ and CD8+ blood T cells expanded clonally by week 6 at 0.1 to 3.0 mg/kg.

Cycle 7 day 1, cycle 4 day 1, and baseline were the timepoints at which blood was sampled. Produced via immunoSEQ multiplex PCR; TCRdb's table is partial and in-frame only. The repertoire includes about 32,000 clones, just under 90% of them detected once, and approximately 31% sits in the top ten. The J segment lost 7 bases and the V segment lost 1 base, leaving 4 bases of the junction unmatched. Germline V gives CDR1 LGHNA, CDR2 YNFKEQ. CDR3 length: 15 amino acids. V gene TRBV4-2 combines with J gene TRBJ2-2; 9 bases map to TRBD2. The clonotype originates from an adult with an advanced solid tumor such as melanoma, head and neck, liver or kidney cancer. Specimen: CD4+ or CD8+ T cells sorted from blood, collected in a trial of the OX40 agonist ivuxolimab. The CDR3, as DNA: TGTGCCAGCAGCCAAGGACTAGCGGTCAACGGGGAGCTGTTTTTT. Translating gives CASSQGLAVNGELFF.